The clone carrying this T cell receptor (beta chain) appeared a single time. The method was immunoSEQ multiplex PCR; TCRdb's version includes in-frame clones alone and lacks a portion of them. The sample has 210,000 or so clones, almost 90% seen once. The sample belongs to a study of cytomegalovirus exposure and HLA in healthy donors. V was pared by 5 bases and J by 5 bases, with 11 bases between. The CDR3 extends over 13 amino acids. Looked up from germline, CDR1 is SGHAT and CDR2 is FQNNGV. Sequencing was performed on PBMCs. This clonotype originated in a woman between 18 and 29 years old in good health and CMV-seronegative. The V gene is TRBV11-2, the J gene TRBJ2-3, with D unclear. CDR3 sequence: CASSVGLGDTQYF. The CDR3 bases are TGTGCCAGCAGCGTCGGGTTGGGAGATACGCAGTATTTT. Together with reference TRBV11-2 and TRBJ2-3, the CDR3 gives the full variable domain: EAGVAQSPRYKIIEKRQSVAFWCNPISGHATLYWYQQILGQGPKLLIQFQNNGVVDDSQLPKDRFSAERLKGVDSTLKIQPAKLEDSAVYLCASSVGLGDTQYFGPGTRLTVL.